This T cell receptor beta chain is from a study of identical twins. This clonotype was counted ten times or more. TCRdb re-derived calls from the 5' RACE reads in MiXCR, one entry per CDR3 protein. The sample lists more than 1.5 million distinct CDR3 sequences, more than 30% occurring once. Every sampled donor was Caucasian and healthy. Sequenced: cord blood. This TCR came from a newborn girl in good health.

The CDR3 reads CASSVGTLAGEQFF. CDR3 DNA sequence: TGTGCCAGCAGCGTAGGGACCCTAGCGGGAGAGCAGTTCTTC. The chain has TRBV9 and TRBJ2-1, with TRBD2 matching over 9 bases. Germline loops: CDR1 SGDLS, CDR2 YYNGEE. The CDR3 is 14 amino acids. Trimming cost V 0 bases and J 10 bases; bases outside gene matches: 5.